The 8 T cell receptor beta chains listed next were all sequenced from one sample in a study of patients and donors after allogeneic stem cell transplantation. MiXCR, run by TCRdb on the RT-PCR reads, gives a single entry per CDR3 protein. The profile covers some 880,000 distinct CDR3 sequences, with roughly 17% appearing a single time and approximately 5.9% taken by the ten largest. The sequenced sample was blood, either unsorted or a sorted T cell fraction (not recorded which). All receptors come from a human donor who was either an allogeneic HSCT recipient or a stem cell or donor lymphocyte infusion donor (not recorded which). It is not recorded whose cells these are; they may come from a transplant donor.

This clonotype was counted between two and nine times. The J gene is TRBJ2-3, the V gene TRBV5-5; 8 positions agree with TRBD1. CDR1 SGHKS and CDR2 YYEKEE come from the germline V gene (reference sequence). CDR3 length: 15 amino acids. J was trimmed by 7 bases and V by 3 bases; bases with no gene match: 10. CDR3 nucleotide sequence: TGTGCCAGCAGCTCTCCGAGGACAGGGTACAATACGCAGTATTTT. The encoded protein is CASSSPRTGYNTQYF.

V is TRBV6-1 and J is TRBJ1-6; TRBD1 matches 10 bases. Per the germline V gene, CDR1 is MNHNS and CDR2 is SASEGT. Trimming took 11 bases from V and 8 from J; bases not matched to a gene: 9. The CDR3 has 14 amino acids. The CDR3 nucleotides read TGTGCCTCATACACCGGGACAGGGGATTCACCCCTCCACTTT. Amino acid sequence: CASYTGTGDSPLHF.

The chain carries TRBV7-8 and TRBJ2-5; 7 bases align to TRBD2. The ends lost 5 bases at V and 4 bases at J; junction bases unmatched: 7. This CDR3 spans 14 amino acids. Germline V CDR1 and CDR2: SGHVS, FQNEAQ. CDR3 in amino acids: CASSGGEGGETQYF. DNA for the CDR3: TGTGCCAGCAGCGGGGGGGAAGGAGGAGAGACCCAGTACTTC.

The sample holds many counts of this clonotype. This chain connects TRBV12-3 or TRBV12-4 to TRBJ1-1; D remains ambiguous. The CDR3 runs to 10 residues. Trimming pared 7 bases from V and 10 bases from J, leaving 10 bases between. CDR3 nucleotides: TGTGCCAGCATTTACCCTGGAGCTTTCTTT. It codes for CASIYPGAFF.

The chain employs TRBV30 and TRBJ1-5; 7 bases map to TRBD1. CDR3 length equals 13 residues. Germline assignment: CDR1 GTSNPN and CDR2 SVGIG (reference sequence). J lost 9 bases, V lost 2 bases, and 7 bases had no gene match. The DNA of the CDR3 is TGTGCCTGGAGTCCGACAGGGACGGGGCCCCAGCATTTT. This codes for CAWSPTGTGPQHF.

The gene calls are TRBV18 and TRBJ1-5; D is undetermined. Per germline, CDR1 KGHSH and CDR2 LQKENI. The CDR3 is made up of 17 amino acids. The germline V and J ends were trimmed by 3 bases and 0 bases, with 15 bases remaining between them. CDR3 nucleotide sequence: TGTGCCAGCTCACCGGCCGCGTCCCGTTATAGCAATCAGCCCCAGCATTTT. Amino acid sequence: CASSPAASRYSNQPQHF.

This clonotype was picked up many times. V usage is TRBV12-3 or TRBV12-4 and J usage is TRBJ1-2; 9 bases are shared with TRBD1. The length of the CDR3 is 13 residues. The trim removed 5 bases at V and 6 bases at J, leaving 4 bases unmatched. CDR3 DNA sequence: TGTGCCAGCAGTCTGGACAGGGGCAATGGCTACACCTTC. Amino acid sequence: CASSLDRGNGYTF.

This clonotype was counted between two and nine times. J is TRBJ1-2 and V is TRBV5-1; the D is unclear. CDR1 is SGHRS, CDR2 YFSETQ, per germline. This CDR3 has 15 amino acids. Trimming stripped 4 bases from V and 5 bases from J, with 18 bases between. CDR3 sequence (DNA): TGCGCCAGCAGCCCCATAGACACATTCGATTATGGCTACACCTTC. Protein product: CASSPIDTFDYGYTF.